Presented here are 21 T cell receptor beta chains from one specimen sequenced in a study of shared T cell receptors in the human thymus. TCRdb's copy holds only in-frame clones and misses some; the assay was immunoSEQ multiplex PCR. The sample holds around 730,000 clones, 80% to 90% seen once. Another study also made use of these data, one on human thymus T cells.

Sequencing input: thymocytes. The receptors here all came from a girl under three years old with a congenital heart defect.

This clone has only a few counts. This rearrangement joins TRBV30 to TRBJ1-4, with 8 bases identical to TRBD1. Trimming took 3 bases from V and 3 from J; bases not matched to a gene: 18. The CDR3 contains 19 residues. Germline V CDR1 and CDR2: GTSNPN, SVGIG (reference sequence). Here the CDR3 reads CAWSPYQGALNISNEKLFF. The CDR3 DNA sequence: TGTGCCTGGAGCCCCTACCAGGGGGCCCTAAACATATCTAATGAAAAACTGTTTTTT.

This sequence joins TRBV6-1 and TRBJ1-2, with 8 bases matching TRBD1. The ends lost 5 bases at V and 7 bases at J; junction bases unmatched: 12. The CDR3 extends over 15 amino acids. Germline V gives CDR1 MNHNS, CDR2 SASEGT. The CDR3 DNA is TGTGCCAGCAGTACCTACGCAGGGGGCACGGTTGGCTACACCTTC. Translated: CASSTYAGGTVGYTF.

The chain employs TRBV6-4 and TRBJ2-6; D unresolved. The CDR3 totals 22 residues. The germline V gene encodes CDR1 MRHNA and CDR2 SNTAGT. V was shortened by 2 bases and J by 1 base, with 27 bases between the two germline ends. The CDR3 nucleotides are TGTGCCAGCAGTGACACCTTCCCCCAGGCAGGTCGGTCGAAGTCTGGGGCCAACGTCCTGACTTTC. It encodes CASSDTFPQAGRSKSGANVLTF.

The chain links TRBV20-1 to TRBJ1-4; D not certain. Germline lookup yields CDR1 DFQATT and CDR2 SNEGSKA (reference sequence). The CDR3 runs to 11 residues. Deletions cut 5 bases from V and 9 bases from J, with 10 bases between. CDR3 sequence: CSAAIIKKLFF. DNA for the CDR3: TGCAGTGCTGCGATTATCAAAAAACTGTTTTTT.

The rearrangement joins TRBV10-3 to TRBJ2-7; perhaps TRBD1 as D (7 bases). The CDR3 consists of 15 residues. With 11 bases removed from V and 4 bases from J, the gap between germline ends came to 24 bases. Per the germline V gene, CDR1 is ENHRY and CDR2 is SYGVKD. CDR3 nucleotides: TGTGCCGCAAGGAAAGCCCAGGGGGGCCCTTACGAGCAGTACTTC. It is translated as CAARKAQGGPYEQYF.

V usage is TRBV4-3 and J usage is TRBJ1-6; D gene ambiguous. Trimming took off 0 bases at V and 7 bases at J, with 16 bases between the two ends. The V gene's germline CDR1 is LGHNA and CDR2 YSLEER. The length of the CDR3 is 17 residues. CDR3 bases: TGCGCCAGCAGCCAAGATGGCGAGGGATCGGGGAATTCACCCCTCCACTTT. The encoded protein is CASSQDGEGSGNSPLHF.

The rearrangement links TRBV7-6 to TRBJ2-7; D ambiguous. Trimming pared 1 base from V and 3 bases from J, leaving 7 bases between. The CDR3 has 13 amino acids. CDR1 SGHVS and CDR2 FNYEAQ come from the germline V gene. CDR3: CASSLGHSYEQYF. CDR3 DNA sequence: TGTGCCAGCAGCTTAGGGCACAGCTACGAGCAGTACTTC.

This clone was found a few times. This chain uses TRBV7-9 with TRBJ1-1; no clear D. Germline V lookup: CDR1 SEHNR, CDR2 FQNEAQ (reference sequence). The ends were cut back, 4 bases at V and 2 bases at J, with 11 bases in the middle. CDR3 length: 14 amino acids. CDR3 in amino acids: CASSSCAGNTEAFF. The CDR3 DNA is TGTGCCAGCAGCTCCTGTGCGGGTAACACTGAAGCTTTCTTT.

The V and J genes are TRBV15 and TRBJ2-1; 8 bases map to TRBD1. This CDR3 contains 19 residues. CDR1 and CDR2 (germline): LNHNV, YYDKDF (reference sequence). V shed 3 bases, J shed 8 bases, and the junction held 21 bases outside the gene matches. In DNA, the CDR3 is TGTGCCACCAGCAGCCAGCATTCGAAGGACAGGGAAGGAACGGATGAGCAGTTCTTC. Translation gives CATSSQHSKDREGTDEQFF.

This chain uses TRBV7-3 with TRBJ2-3; perhaps TRBD2 as D (5 bases). CDR3 size: 18 residues. V was pared by 5 bases and J by 0 bases, with 21 bases between. The germline gives CDR1 SGHTA, CDR2 FQGTGA. CDR3 nucleotide sequence: TGTGCCAGCAGCCCAGAAGGGAGAGGACGGACTAGCACAGATACGCAGTATTTT. Translation: CASSPEGRGRTSTDTQYF.

V usage is TRBV27 and J usage is TRBJ1-5; D possibly corresponds to TRBD1 (5 bases). CDR3 length equals 14 residues. V shed 10 bases and J shed 6 bases, with 19 bases lying between them. The germline CDR1 and CDR2 sequences are MNHEY and SMNVEV (reference sequence). The CDR3 loop reads CATTRPTGTQPQHF. CDR3 DNA: TGTGCCACCACTCGGCCTACAGGTACTCAGCCCCAGCATTTT.

The chain links TRBV7-2 to TRBJ1-1; tentatively, D is TRBD1 (6 bases). V dropped 1 base and J dropped 1 base, with 19 bases sitting between them. The CDR3 has 18 residues. The germline CDR1 and CDR2 sequences are SGHTA and FQGNSA. Here the CDR3 DNA reads TGTGCCAGCAGCTTAGTTTCTCTTTGTAGACAGGAGAACACTGAAGCTTTCTTT. Amino acid sequence: CASSLVSLCRQENTEAFF.

J is TRBJ1-5 and V is TRBV28, with 8 bases identical to TRBD1. Trimming took 2 bases from V and 8 from J; bases not matched to a gene: 8. The V gene's germline CDR1 is MDHEN and CDR2 SYDVKM. CDR3 length: 15 amino acids. CDR3 region: CASSLLQGEGEPQHF. DNA for the CDR3: TGTGCCAGCAGTTTACTACAGGGGGAGGGGGAGCCCCAGCATTTT. The whole variable domain, remainder taken from reference TRBV28 and TRBJ1-5, is DVKVTQSSRYLVKRTGEKVFLECVQDMDHENMFWYRQDPGLGLRLIYFSYDVKMKEKGDIPEGYSVSREKKERFSLILESASTNQTSMYLCASSLLQGEGEPQHFGDGTRLSIL.

The rearrangement joins TRBV5-8 to TRBJ2-3; TRBD2 matches 13 bases. The CDR3 has 19 amino acids. The V gene's germline CDR1 is SGHTS and CDR2 YDEGEE. The J segment lost 2 bases and the V segment lost 2 bases, leaving 11 bases of the junction unmatched. CDR3 DNA sequence: TGTGCCAGCAGCTTTGAGACTAGCGGGGGGCCGGCCGTCACAGATACGCAGTATTTT. It is translated as CASSFETSGGPAVTDTQYF.

This clone appeared a single time. The chain has TRBV19 and TRBJ1-1; 12 positions match TRBD1. Germline lookup yields CDR1 LNHDA and CDR2 SQIVND (reference sequence). Unmatched junction bases numbered 6, after V lost 0 bases and J lost 1 base. The CDR3 runs 18 residues. The CDR3 nucleotides are TGTGCCAGTAGTATAGAGGGGACAGGGGGCCCCTCGAACACTGAAGCTTTCTTT. It encodes CASSIEGTGGPSNTEAFF.

V is TRBV2 and J is TRBJ2-4, with no clear D. From germline, CDR1 is SNHLY and CDR2 FYNNEI. The CDR3 has 14 amino acids. Trimming took off 4 bases at V and 1 base at J, with 8 bases between the two ends. In DNA form, the CDR3 reads TGTGCCAGCAGTGCCCGTCCGGCCAAAAACATTCAGTACTTC. This translates into CASSARPAKNIQYF.

The rearrangement joins TRBV14 to TRBJ2-3; TRBD1 agrees at 7 bases. The germline V gene has CDR1 SGHDN and CDR2 FVKESK. The ends lost 3 bases at V and 5 bases at J; junction bases unmatched: 8. The CDR3 has 15 amino acids. The CDR3 sequence is CASSQNRQGVDTQYF. Here the CDR3 DNA reads TGTGCCAGCAGCCAGAACCGCCAGGGGGTAGATACGCAGTATTTT.

The rearrangement joins TRBV18 to TRBJ1-1, with TRBD1 identical over 8 bases. J lost 1 base, V lost 0 bases, and 7 bases had no gene match. Germline V CDR1 and CDR2: KGHSH, LQKENI. The CDR3 consists of 17 residues. CDR3 sequence reads: CASSPPEDRGRNTEAFF. The CDR3, as DNA: TGTGCCAGCTCACCACCCGAAGACAGGGGTCGGAACACTGAAGCTTTCTTT.

The rearrangement uses TRBV5-1 and TRBJ2-7, with 8 bases aligning to TRBD1. Germline CDR1 SGHRS, CDR2 YFSETQ. The trim removed 4 bases at V and 4 bases at J, leaving 34 bases unmatched. The CDR3 covers 23 residues. CDR3 nucleotides: TGCGCCAGCAGCCCAAAATCAGGGGGCGACCCCACCCGGAGTAACGTGAAGGGGTACGAGCAGTACTTC. It yields the protein CASSPKSGGDPTRSNVKGYEQYF.

Comments on this clone: One junction end does not reproduce the germline sequence, and a read error may be involved. This sequence joins TRBV2 and TRBJ2-1, with unresolved D. CDR3 length: 13 residues. Germline lookup yields CDR1 SNHLY and CDR2 FYNNEI. DNA for the CDR3: TGTGCCAGCGGTGATCACTTACGTTTCGAGCAGTTCTTC. Translation gives CASGDHLRFEQFF.

The chain combines TRBV30 with TRBJ1-2, with a weak D call TRBD1 (5 bases). The CDR3 runs to 16 residues. From germline, CDR1 is GTSNPN and CDR2 SVGIG (reference sequence). The V and J ends lost 0 bases and 4 bases respectively, with 18 bases between them. As DNA, the CDR3 is TGTGCCTGGAGTGTACGGGGGAAGGGGTCAACCTATGGCTACACCTTC. It encodes CAWSVRGKGSTYGYTF.